These 24 T cell receptor beta chains originate from one sample sequenced in a study of shared clonotypes between healthy human individuals. Sequenced by immunoSEQ multiplex PCR; TCRdb stores in-frame clones only, minus some. The profile shows a few million clones, roughly 90% of them singletons. The sequencing input was naive CD4+ T cells from PBMCs. Subset reported: CD45RA+ positively selected. The source of these receptors is a man aged 18 to 29 in good health. Some clones in this sample may be carry-over from other donors' samples.

The rearrangement joins TRBV6-6 to TRBJ2-7; the match to TRBD2 covers 12 bases. The ends lost 4 bases at V and 6 bases at J; junction bases unmatched: 10. CDR1 and CDR2 (germline): MNHNY, SVGAGI (reference sequence). This CDR3 spans 16 amino acids. DNA of the CDR3: TGTGCCAGCAGTTTCCTAGCGGGAGGGATATCGGGCGAGCAGTACTTC. Its translation: CASSFLAGGISGEQYF.

This clone was recorded once. J is TRBJ1-1 and V is TRBV28, with a possible D match to TRBD1 (6 bases). Germline V CDR1 and CDR2: MDHEN, SYDVKM. The CDR3 contains 14 residues. The germline V and J ends were trimmed by 7 bases and 3 bases, with 15 bases remaining between them. The CDR3, as DNA: TGTGCCAGCACCCAAACCCCAGGGGACACTGAAGCTTTCTTT. Protein product: CASTQTPGDTEAFF.

The genes are TRBV7-3 and TRBJ2-3; D possibly corresponds to TRBD2 (5 bases). The germline V and J ends were trimmed by 5 bases and 2 bases, with 11 bases remaining between them. CDR1 is SGHTA, CDR2 FQGTGA, per germline. This CDR3 comprises 14 residues. CDR3 amino acids: CASSNSGITDTQYF. In DNA, the CDR3 is TGTGCCAGCAGCAACTCCGGGATCACAGATACGCAGTATTTT.

V is TRBV7-3 and J is TRBJ2-1; possibly TRBD2 for D (5 bases). The CDR3 has 14 residues. Between the trimmed V and J ends, which lost 5 bases and 10 bases, there was a span of 18 bases. Germline V CDR1 and CDR2: SGHTA, FQGTGA. The CDR3 spells CASSQAHPGKEQFF. The CDR3 nucleotides are TGTGCCAGCAGCCAAGCCCACCCCGGGAAGGAGCAGTTCTTC. The variable domain in full, with the rest retrieved from reference TRBV7-3 and TRBJ2-1, is GAGVSQTPSNKVTEKGKYVELRCDPISGHTALYWYRQSLGQGPEFLIYFQGTGAADDSGLPNDRFFAVRPEGSVSTLKIQRTERGDSAVYLCASSQAHPGKEQFFGPGTRLTVL.

The chain is built from TRBV28 and TRBJ2-3; TRBD2 matches at 7 bases. CDR3 length: 16 residues. CDR1 is MDHEN and CDR2 is SYDVKM in the germline V gene. The junction had 9 bases not matched to a gene; V was cut back by 4 bases and J by 2 bases. The CDR3 DNA sequence: TGTGCCAGCAGTTCCCCGGCAGCGGGGTACACAGATACGCAGTATTTT. As protein: CASSSPAAGYTDTQYF.

The CDR3 DNA is TGTGCCTCCAAGCAGCCACTAGTTATGGGCGAGCAGTACTTC. Amino acids: CASKQPLVMGEQYF. This chain joins TRBV2 and TRBJ2-7; tentative D call: TRBD2 (5 bases). The germline CDR1 and CDR2 sequences are SNHLY and FYNNEI. The CDR3 spans 14 residues. Trimming took off 11 bases at V and 6 bases at J, with 23 bases between the two ends.

The V and J genes are TRBV7-3 and TRBJ2-5; weak D call: TRBD2 (6 bases). Trimming pared 0 bases from V and 0 bases from J, leaving 11 bases between. This CDR3 contains 16 residues. Germline loops: CDR1 SGHTA, CDR2 FQGTGA. The CDR3 protein is CASSLTAGGNQETQYF. For the CDR3, the DNA is TGTGCCAGCAGCTTAACCGCGGGCGGGAACCAAGAGACCCAGTACTTC.

In this sample, this clone turned up once. The CDR3 sequence: CASSFGRQGARRNTEAFF. The DNA for the CDR3 is TGTGCCAGCAGTTTTGGTCGACAGGGGGCAAGGCGAAACACTGAAGCTTTCTTT. This chain joins TRBV27 and TRBJ1-1; 10 bases line up with TRBD1. The junction had 12 bases not matched to a gene; V was cut back by 3 bases and J by 2 bases. Germline CDR1 reads MNHEY; CDR2 reads SMNVEV (reference sequence). This CDR3 is built from 18 residues.

V gene TRBV29-1 combines with J gene TRBJ2-2, with a weak D call TRBD1 (6 bases). V lost 6 bases and J 0 bases, leaving 14 bases between the germline ends. Germline values: CDR1 SQVTM, CDR2 ANQGSEA. This CDR3 is built from 15 residues. The CDR3: CSVVIQGTNTGELFF. CDR3 sequence (DNA): TGCAGCGTCGTGATACAGGGTACGAACACCGGGGAGCTGTTTTTT.

The chain couples TRBV28 to TRBJ2-1, with D perhaps matching TRBD1 (6 bases). V lost 10 bases and J 9 bases, leaving 16 bases between the germline ends. This CDR3 comprises 12 residues. In germline, CDR1 is MDHEN, CDR2 SYDVKM. The CDR3 region is CATRGRGLEQFF. CDR3 sequence (DNA): TGTGCCACCCGCGGCAGGGGCCTTGAGCAGTTCTTC. The variable domain in full, with the rest retrieved from reference TRBV28 and TRBJ2-1, is DVKVTQSSRYLVKRTGEKVFLECVQDMDHENMFWYRQDPGLGLRLIYFSYDVKMKEKGDIPEGYSVSREKKERFSLILESASTNQTSMYLCATRGRGLEQFFGPGTRLTVL.

Concerning this clone itself: This CDR3 is also generated by other DNA sequences in the sample. The DNA for the CDR3 is TGTGCCAGCAGTTTGGCGGGAGGCTCCTACGAGCAGTACTTC. Translating gives CASSLAGGSYEQYF. The V and J genes are TRBV6-5 and TRBJ2-7; TRBD2 aligns across 8 bases. V trimming: 4 bases; J trimming: 0 bases; junction bases outside the gene matches: 2. The CDR3 contains 14 residues. In germline, CDR1 is MNHEY, CDR2 SVGAGI.

CDR3 bases: TGTGCCAGTAGCGAGGGACAGACCTACGAGCAGTACTTC. Protein: CASSEGQTYEQYF. The chain has TRBV19 and TRBJ2-7, with TRBD1 identical over 7 bases. J gave up 2 bases and V 6 bases, and 4 bases lay outside the gene matches. Germline CDR1 LNHDA, CDR2 SQIVND (reference sequence). CDR3 size: 13 residues.

This sequence joins TRBV5-1 and TRBJ1-1, with a possible D match to TRBD1 (5 bases). The CDR3 is 16 residues long. Germline V lookup: CDR1 SGHRS, CDR2 YFSETQ. V was cut by 8 bases and J by 0 bases, with 20 bases left in between. For the CDR3, the DNA is TGCGCCAGTTCTTTGGGGGGAGTAAGGTTGAACACTGAAGCTTTCTTT. Protein product: CASSLGGVRLNTEAFF.

As to this clone: Other nucleotide sequences from this sample produce the same CDR3. The chain has TRBV27 and TRBJ2-3; no definite D call. Per germline, CDR1 MNHEY and CDR2 SMNVEV (reference sequence). Trimming removed 2 bases from V and 1 base from J, with 10 bases in between. The CDR3 covers 15 residues. CDR3 nucleotide sequence: TGTGCCAGCAGTTTAAGTGGGCGCGGCACAGATACGCAGTATTTT. Protein product: CASSLSGRGTDTQYF.

The chain joins TRBV21-1 to TRBJ2-7; the tabulated D call, TRBD2, remains unverified against the DNA. TRBV21-1 is a listed pseudogene. The CDR3 contains 18 residues. DNA of the CDR3: TGTGCCAGCAGCAAAGCGCCGAGGGAGGGGCTAAGGAGTCGCGAGCAGTACTTC. It encodes CASSKAPREGLRSREQYF.

V usage is TRBV29-1 and J usage is TRBJ2-1; TRBD2 matches at 14 bases. This CDR3 region has 17 residues. With 3 bases clipped from V and 3 bases from J, the junction kept 7 bases outside the gene matches. From germline, CDR1 is SQVTM and CDR2 ANQGSEA. For the CDR3, the DNA is TGCAGCGTTGATTTAGGGACTAGCGGGAGAATCTACAATGAGCAGTTCTTC. As protein: CSVDLGTSGRIYNEQFF.

The chain links TRBV2 to TRBJ2-5; D not certain. V dropped 7 bases and J dropped 4 bases, with 16 bases sitting between them. CDR3 length: 14 amino acids. Germline V gene sequence: CDR1 SNHLY, CDR2 FYNNEI. The CDR3 DNA is TGTGCCAGCAACGGAATATGGCCAGGAGAGACCCAGTACTTC. It codes for CASNGIWPGETQYF.

The V gene is TRBV7-9, the J gene TRBJ2-1; 7 nucleotides match TRBD2. This CDR3 contains 16 residues. CDR1 and CDR2 (germline): SEHNR, FQNEAQ (reference sequence). V trimming: 3 bases; J trimming: 0 bases; junction bases outside the gene matches: 5. The CDR3 DNA is TGTGCCAGCAGCTTCCGAGGGACTAACTCCTACAATGAGCAGTTCTTC. It is translated as CASSFRGTNSYNEQFF.

This chain connects TRBV6-1 to TRBJ2-7; 8 nucleotides line up with TRBD2. The V gene's germline CDR1 is MNHNS and CDR2 SASEGT. Trimming took 6 bases from V and 2 from J; bases not matched to a gene: 3. CDR3 length: 13 residues. The CDR3 DNA reads as TGTGCCAGCAGACTAGCGGAAACCTACGAGCAGTACTTC. The encoded protein is CASRLAETYEQYF.

Here the CDR3 DNA reads TGTGCCAGCAGCTTAACCGGGACAGGGGGCGCTGAGACCCAGTACTTC. Amino acid sequence: CASSLTGTGGAETQYF. The chain links TRBV7-3 to TRBJ2-5; 12 nucleotides line up with TRBD1. Losses at the gene ends were 0 bases for V and 5 bases for J; bases not matched to a gene: 4. CDR1 and CDR2 (germline): SGHTA, FQGTGA. The CDR3 consists of 16 residues. Full variable domain (missing parts from reference TRBV7-3 and TRBJ2-5): GAGVSQTPSNKVTEKGKYVELRCDPISGHTALYWYRQSLGQGPEFLIYFQGTGAADDSGLPNDRFFAVRPEGSVSTLKIQRTERGDSAVYLCASSLTGTGGAETQYFGPGTRLLVL.

V is TRBV28 and J is TRBJ1-5; weak D call: TRBD1 (5 bases). Germline V gene data show CDR1 as MDHEN and CDR2 as SYDVKM. V lost 8 bases and J 0 bases, leaving 5 bases between the germline ends. CDR3 length equals 12 residues. For the CDR3, the DNA is TGTGCCAGCGACAGTAGCAATCAGCCCCAGCATTTT. Its protein is CASDSSNQPQHF.

This clone came up a few times. V and J are TRBV6-6 and TRBJ1-3, with a tentative D call TRBD1 (6 bases). V was pared by 11 bases and J by 4 bases, with 15 bases between. Germline assignment: CDR1 MNHNY and CDR2 SVGAGI (reference sequence). This CDR3 region has 13 residues. DNA for the CDR3: TGTGCCGCTCGAGGGACACTCGGAAACACCATATATTTT. Protein product: CAARGTLGNTIYF.

This chain connects TRBV7-9 to TRBJ1-2; D gene ambiguous. This CDR3 spans 15 amino acids. Trimming left V 3 bases short and J 3 bases short, with 14 bases between. Germline V gene data show CDR1 as SEHNR and CDR2 as FQNEAQ (reference sequence). This CDR3 reads CASSFGPGPDYGYTF. The CDR3 DNA reads TGTGCCAGCAGCTTCGGACCGGGCCCTGACTATGGCTACACCTTC. Looking up the rest from reference TRBV7-9 and TRBJ1-2 gives the full variable domain: DTGVSQNPRHKITKRGQNVTFRCDPISEHNRLYWYRQTLGQGPEFLTYFQNEAQLEKSRLLSDRFSAERPKGSFSTLEIQRTEQGDSAMYLCASSFGPGPDYGYTFGSGTRLTVV.

The count of this clone is one. This chain connects TRBV13 to TRBJ2-3; TRBD2 matches 8 bases. CDR1 PRHDT and CDR2 FYEKMQ come from the germline V gene (reference sequence). J gave up 0 bases and V 4 bases, and 0 bases lay outside the gene matches. The CDR3 loop spans 14 amino acids. The DNA of the CDR3 is TGTGCCAGCAGCTCTAGCGGGAGCACAGATACGCAGTATTTT. Its translation is CASSSSGSTDTQYF.